What follows are 25 T cell receptor beta chains derived from one specimen sequenced in a study of T cells after yellow fever vaccination. TCRdb called the 5' RACE reads again in MiXCR, with one record for every CDR3 protein. The data show some 600,000 distinct CDR3 sequences, with 9% to 15% seen just once and around 14% held by the top ten. The sequenced sample was PBMCs, obtained on the day of the yellow fever booster vaccination. All receptors come from a man aged 30 to 39 who received the YFV17D yellow fever vaccine.

The rearrangement joins TRBV12-3 or TRBV12-4 to TRBJ2-1; D remains unclear. This CDR3 spans 15 amino acids. Trimming cost V 2 bases and J 2 bases, with 10 bases left between them. The CDR3 nucleotides are TGTGCCAGCAGTTTATACGACCCCACCTACAATGAGCAGTTCTTC. This encodes CASSLYDPTYNEQFF.

This clonotype has more than one count but fewer than ten. The chain couples TRBV20-1 to TRBJ2-7, with D hard to call. This CDR3 has 11 amino acids. Trimming pared 6 bases from V and 4 bases from J, leaving 10 bases between. The V gene's germline CDR1 is DFQATT and CDR2 SNEGSKA (reference sequence). This chain's CDR3 is CSAKHRYEQYF. CDR3 nucleotides: TGCAGTGCCAAACACAGATACGAGCAGTACTTC.

The table lists this clonotype with a few counts. The rearrangement links TRBV5-1 to TRBJ2-1; D might be TRBD1 (6 bases). Trimming removed 3 bases at V and 9 bases at J, with 19 bases between. Looked up from germline, CDR1 is SGHRS and CDR2 is YFSETQ. The CDR3 is 15 amino acids. CDR3 residues: CASSSGTPPSGEQFF. The CDR3 region has the DNA TGCGCCAGCAGCTCCGGGACACCTCCCTCGGGTGAGCAGTTCTTC.

This clonotype has a handful of counts. The chain is built from TRBV7-2 and TRBJ2-7; tentative D call: TRBD1 (5 bases). The CDR3 is made up of 15 amino acids. Trimming took 6 bases from V and 2 from J, leaving 17 bases between them. Per the germline V gene, CDR1 is SGHTA and CDR2 is FQGNSA. This CDR3 is CASSVGAGNAYEQYF. DNA of the CDR3: TGTGCCAGCAGTGTAGGGGCAGGGAATGCCTACGAGCAGTACTTC. Full variable domain (outside the CDR3, taken from reference TRBV7-2 and TRBJ2-7): GAGVSQSPSNKVTEKGKDVELRCDPISGHTALYWYRQSLGQGLEFLIYFQGNSAPDKSGLPSDRFSAERTGGSVSTLTIQRTQQEDSAVYLCASSVGAGNAYEQYFGPGTRLTVT.

The sample holds a few counts of this clonotype. V usage is TRBV5-5 and J usage is TRBJ2-7; D is tentatively TRBD1 or TRBD2 (5 bases each). Germline CDR1 SGHKS, CDR2 YYEKEE (reference sequence). CDR3 size: 16 residues. The ends were cut back, 4 bases at V and 2 bases at J, with 19 bases in the middle. The CDR3 DNA reads TGTGCCAGCAGCCCCGGGGCGAGGGTTGCTACCTACGAGCAGTACTTC. Its translation is CASSPGARVATYEQYF.

The chain links TRBV5-6 to TRBJ1-1; D gene unclear. V was trimmed by 5 bases and J by 7 bases, leaving 15 bases between them. From germline, CDR1 is SGHDT and CDR2 YYEEEE. The CDR3 sequence is 13 residues long. CDR3 region: CASSRDAKGEAFF. The CDR3 coding sequence is TGTGCCAGCAGTCGAGACGCCAAGGGTGAAGCTTTCTTT. Looking up the rest from reference TRBV5-6 and TRBJ1-1 gives the full variable domain: DAGVTQSPTHLIKTRGQQVTLRCSPKSGHDTVSWYQQALGQGPQFIFQYYEEEERQRGNFPDRFSGHQFPNYSSELNVNALLLGDSALYLCASSRDAKGEAFFGQGTRLTVV.

At least ten counts were recorded for this clonotype. The chain has TRBV6-5 and TRBJ2-7; D gene uncertain. The length of the CDR3 is 12 residues. V lost 4 bases and J 6 bases, leaving 10 bases between the germline ends. Germline V gene sequence: CDR1 MNHEY, CDR2 SVGAGI. CDR3: CASSWSRGEQYF. In DNA form, the CDR3 reads TGTGCCAGCAGTTGGTCCAGAGGCGAGCAGTACTTC.

This clonotype was found a few times. The chain links TRBV10-3 to TRBJ2-1; no clear D gene. CDR1 and CDR2 from the germline V gene are ENHRY and SYGVKD. The V gene lost 0 bases and the J gene lost 5 bases, with 2 bases spanning the gap. The CDR3 sequence is 12 residues long. The CDR3, as DNA: TGTGCCATCAGTGAGTCTGACAATGAGCAGTTCTTC. Amino acid sequence: CAISESDNEQFF.

This clonotype was counted only a few times. The rearrangement links TRBV12-3 or TRBV12-4 to TRBJ1-4; 7 bases are shared with TRBD1. The CDR3 is 17 amino acids. Unmatched junction bases numbered 10, after V lost 2 bases and J lost 4 bases. The CDR3 loop reads CASSLISATGRNEKLFF. The CDR3 DNA reads TGTGCCAGCAGTTTAATTAGCGCGACAGGGCGTAATGAAAAACTGTTTTTT.

The chain employs TRBV10-2 and TRBJ2-7, with 8 bases that match TRBD2. The germline gives CDR1 WSHSY, CDR2 SAAADI. V gave up 6 bases and J gave up 4 bases; unmatched junction bases: 8. This CDR3 region has 14 residues. The CDR3 region has the DNA TGCGCCAGCAGAGGAAGCGGGAGAGCGTACGAGCAGTACTTC. Residues: CASRGSGRAYEQYF.

About this clonotype itself: Because it lacks the conserved phenylalanine or tryptophan at the end, this CDR3 is likely a read error. The chain employs TRBV24-1 and TRBJ2-2; D gene uncertain. Trimming pared 11 bases from V and 2 bases from J, leaving 14 bases between. There are 14 residues in the CDR3. Germline V CDR1 and CDR2: KGHDR, SFDVKD. In nucleotides, the CDR3 is TGTGCCATCCTTTGGCTCGTTAACACCGGGGAGCTGTTTTAT. Protein sequence: CAILWLVNTGELFY.

The rearrangement links TRBV11-2 to TRBJ2-7, with TRBD2 matching over 11 bases. Germline V CDR1 and CDR2: SGHAT, FQNNGV. V was pared by 3 bases and J by 4 bases, with 14 bases of the junction left unmatched. The CDR3 has 18 amino acids. The chain's CDR3 is CASSLLTMVTSGTYEQYF. CDR3 coding DNA: TGTGCCAGCAGCTTGTTGACTATGGTGACTAGCGGGACTTACGAGCAGTACTTC.

This clonotype has only a few counts. CDR3 bases: TGTGCCAGCAGCCCCTTAGGGACTACAACCACCGGGGAGCTGTTTTTT. Amino acid sequence: CASSPLGTTTTGELFF. The genes are TRBV7-2 and TRBJ2-2; TRBD2 matches at 7 bases. The CDR3 has 16 residues. After removal of 5 bases from V and 4 bases from J, the junction contained 10 bases not matched to a gene. Germline loops: CDR1 SGHTA, CDR2 FQGNSA. Together with reference TRBV7-2 and TRBJ2-2, the CDR3 gives the full variable domain: GAGVSQSPSNKVTEKGKDVELRCDPISGHTALYWYRQSLGQGLEFLIYFQGNSAPDKSGLPSDRFSAERTGGSVSTLTIQRTQQEDSAVYLCASSPLGTTTTGELFFGEGSRLTVL.

Worth noting for this clonotype: The conserved final phenylalanine or tryptophan is absent from the CDR3, which likely points to a read error. The J gene is TRBJ2-2, the V gene TRBV9; TRBD1 matches 7 bases. Germline CDR1 reads SGDLS; CDR2 reads YYNGEE. The CDR3 has 15 residues. V lost 3 bases to trimming and J lost 1 base; unmatched junction nucleotides: 3. DNA for the CDR3: TGTGCCAGCAGCGCCCGACAGGGGAACACCGGGGAGCTGTTTTAT. Translating gives CASSARQGNTGELFY.

The chain recombines TRBV4-3 with TRBJ2-2; 7 bases line up with TRBD1. J gave up 4 bases and V 0 bases, and 5 bases lay outside the gene matches. There are 16 residues in the CDR3. CDR1 and CDR2 from the germline V gene are LGHNA and YSLEER. The CDR3 spells CASSQERGRFTGELFF. Here the CDR3 DNA reads TGCGCCAGCAGCCAAGAGAGGGGGCGATTCACCGGGGAGCTGTTTTTT.

This clonotype was counted only a few times. The rearrangement uses TRBV20-1 and TRBJ2-1; TRBD1 is a possible D gene (5 bases). The V gene lost 0 bases and the J gene lost 7 bases, with 13 bases spanning the gap. The CDR3 spans 14 residues. Germline V CDR1 and CDR2: DFQATT, SNEGSKA (reference sequence). The CDR3 reads CSARETATQNEQFF. DNA for the CDR3: TGCAGTGCTAGAGAGACAGCAACTCAAAATGAGCAGTTCTTC.

This clonotype was detected ten times or more. The DNA of the CDR3 is TGTGCCAGCAGCCGGGGGACCACCACAGATACGCAGTATTTT. Translating gives CASSRGTTTDTQYF. The chain carries TRBV6-2 or TRBV6-3 and TRBJ2-3, with a possible D match to TRBD2 (6 bases). Per germline, CDR1 MNHEY and CDR2 SVGEGT. V lost 6 bases and J lost 2, with 12 bases in between. This CDR3 is 14 amino acids long.

This clonotype was counted only a few times. The chain joins TRBV20-1 to TRBJ2-3, with 7 positions matching TRBD2. The V gene's germline CDR1 is DFQATT and CDR2 SNEGSKA (reference sequence). Trimming cost V 1 base and J 4 bases; bases outside gene matches: 8. The CDR3 contains 15 residues. The CDR3 reads CSARVVGRSADTQYF. In nucleotides, the CDR3 is TGCAGTGCTAGAGTCGTCGGGAGGTCCGCAGATACGCAGTATTTT.

This clonotype turned up a few times. The chain carries TRBV10-2 and TRBJ2-1; 9 nucleotides agree with TRBD2. This CDR3 is 16 amino acids long. CDR1 and CDR2 (germline): WSHSY, SAAADI. The V gene end was trimmed by 5 bases and the J gene end by 7 bases; junction bases not matched to a gene: 12. For the CDR3, the DNA is TGCGCCAGCAGTTATGAAGCGGGAGGAAGTAGTAATGAGCAGTTCTTC. Protein: CASSYEAGGSSNEQFF.

Many counts were recorded for this clonotype. The rearrangement uses TRBV7-2 and TRBJ2-3; the D is unclear. Germline loops: CDR1 SGHTA, CDR2 FQGNSA. The length of the CDR3 is 12 residues. The V and J ends lost 5 bases and 3 bases respectively, with 6 bases between them. CDR3 DNA: TGTGCCAGCAGCACCCGTACAGATACGCAGTATTTT. Amino acids: CASSTRTDTQYF. The variable domain in full, completed from reference TRBV7-2 and TRBJ2-3, reads GAGVSQSPSNKVTEKGKDVELRCDPISGHTALYWYRQSLGQGLEFLIYFQGNSAPDKSGLPSDRFSAERTGGSVSTLTIQRTQQEDSAVYLCASSTRTDTQYFGPGTRLTVL.

The rearrangement links TRBV20-1 to TRBJ1-2; a weak D match, TRBD1 (5 bases). The V gene's germline CDR1 is DFQATT and CDR2 SNEGSKA (reference sequence). The CDR3 loop spans 13 amino acids. V was trimmed by 3 bases and J by 7 bases, leaving 15 bases between them. CDR3 residues: CSASVAGGVGYTF. The CDR3 DNA is TGCAGTGCTAGTGTAGCCGGGGGAGTTGGCTACACCTTC.

This clonotype was seen only a few times. V usage is TRBV7-8 and J usage is TRBJ1-1; D is unresolved. The CDR3 spans 15 residues. The V end was cut by 4 bases, the J end by 2 bases, with 14 bases between. Germline V gene data show CDR1 as SGHVS and CDR2 as FQNEAQ. The CDR3 here is CASSSLTDLNTEAFF. The CDR3 DNA is TGTGCCAGCAGCTCCCTGACGGACCTAAACACTGAAGCTTTCTTT.

The V call is TRBV6-5, the J call TRBJ2-7, with TRBD2 matching over 12 bases. CDR1 MNHEY and CDR2 SVGAGI come from the germline V gene. The CDR3 has 14 residues. Trimming took 2 bases from V and 4 from J; bases not matched to a gene: 0. The CDR3 sequence is CASSYLAGGYEQYF. The DNA of the CDR3 is TGTGCCAGCAGTTACCTAGCGGGAGGGTACGAGCAGTACTTC.

This clonotype came up many times. The chain carries TRBV19 and TRBJ1-6; D perhaps matches TRBD1 (6 bases). The CDR3 loop spans 14 amino acids. The germline CDR1 and CDR2 sequences are LNHDA and SQIVND (reference sequence). V dropped 4 bases and J dropped 11 bases, with 15 bases sitting between them. The DNA for the CDR3 is TGTGCCAGTAGTACCAAAGCCCAGGGGCCACCCCTCCACTTT. It codes for CASSTKAQGPPLHF. The full variable domain, in which reference TRBV19 and TRBJ1-6 provide the parts outside the CDR3, is DGGITQSPKYLFRKEGQNVTLSCEQNLNHDAMYWYRQDPGQGLRLIYYSQIVNDFQKGDIAEGYSVSREKKESFPLTVTSAQKNPTAFYLCASSTKAQGPPLHFGNGTRLTVT.

This clonotype showed up just a few times. The chain is built from TRBV13 and TRBJ2-5; 13 bases map to TRBD2. The trim removed 10 bases at V and 3 bases at J, leaving 5 bases unmatched. Germline CDR1 is PRHDT and CDR2 is FYEKMQ (reference sequence). The CDR3 is 14 amino acids. CDR3 sequence (DNA): TGTGCCACCCGCGGACTAGCGGGAGAAGAGACCCAGTACTTC. Its translation: CATRGLAGEETQYF.